This is a list of T cell receptor beta chains from one sample in a study of cytomegalovirus exposure and HLA in healthy donors. Profiling relied on immunoSEQ multiplex PCR, and the TCRdb table lists in-frame clones only, not all of them. This sample has 110,000 to 150,000 clones, with roughly 80% found just once. Sequencing was performed on PBMCs. The receptors were gathered from a female donor in good health and CMV-seronegative. CDR3s include the opening cysteine and the closing phenylalanine or tryptophan. The D gene is left open where the match is weak. Some rows have no size entry. The others give once, few or many, or a class for an expanded clone.

v_call: TRBV6-1
j_call: TRBJ1-1
d_call: TRBD1
clone_size: -
cdr3_nt: TGTGCCAGCAGTGAAGATTTCAGGGGGATAACTGAAGCTTTCTTT
cdr3_aa: CASSEDFRGITEAFF

v_call: TRBV6-4
j_call: TRBJ2-5
d_call: -
clone_size: -
cdr3_nt: TGTGCCAGCAGTGACTGGGCTCAAGAGACCCAGTACTTC
cdr3_aa: CASSDWAQETQYF

v_call: TRBV19
j_call: TRBJ1-4
d_call: -
clone_size: -
cdr3_nt: TGTGCCAGTACCTACCTTGCCGGAGCAACTAATGAAAAACTGTTTTTT
cdr3_aa: CASTYLAGATNEKLFF

v_call: TRBV18
j_call: TRBJ2-7
d_call: -
clone_size: -
cdr3_nt: TGTGCCAGCTCACCACCGACAGGGAGGTACGAGCAGTACTTC
cdr3_aa: CASSPPTGRYEQYF

v_call: TRBV13
j_call: TRBJ2-1
d_call: TRBD2
clone_size: -
cdr3_nt: TGTGCCAGCAGCCCCGGGACTAGCGGTTTAAATGAGCAGTTCTTC
cdr3_aa: CASSPGTSGLNEQFF

v_call: TRBV5-6
j_call: TRBJ2-1
d_call: TRBD1
clone_size: once
cdr3_nt: TGTGCCAGCAGCTGGACAGGGGGACGTAATGAGCAGTTCTTC
cdr3_aa: CASSWTGGRNEQFF

v_call: TRBV5-8
j_call: TRBJ1-2
d_call: TRBD1
clone_size: -
cdr3_nt: TGTGCCAGCAGCCCGAGGGACAGACCCCCAGGCTATGGCTACACCTTC
cdr3_aa: CASSPRDRPPGYGYTF

v_call: TRBV4-1
j_call: TRBJ2-1
d_call: -
clone_size: -
cdr3_nt: TGCGCCAGCGCCCCGTTAGGGCTAGCGACCTACAATGAGCAGTTCTTC
cdr3_aa: CASAPLGLATYNEQFF

v_call: TRBV11-2
j_call: TRBJ2-1
d_call: TRBD2
clone_size: -
cdr3_nt: TGTGCCAGCAGCTTAGGGGAGGGTTATGAGCAGTTCTTC
cdr3_aa: CASSLGEGYEQFF

v_call: TRBV7-9
j_call: TRBJ1-1
d_call: -
clone_size: -
cdr3_nt: TGTGCCAGCGCCGGGGGATGGGTCCGGGATATGAACACTGAAGCTTTCTTT
cdr3_aa: CASAGGWVRDMNTEAFF

v_call: TRBV27
j_call: TRBJ2-7
d_call: TRBD2
clone_size: -
cdr3_nt: TGTGCCAGCAGTCCCGTCGTAGCGGGAGGCCCCTACGAGCAGTACTTC
cdr3_aa: CASSPVVAGGPYEQYF

v_call: TRBV16
j_call: TRBJ1-1
d_call: TRBD1
clone_size: -
cdr3_nt: TGTGCCAGCAGCCAAGACTTGAGACAGGGGATTAGAGCTTTCTTT
cdr3_aa: CASSQDLRQGIRAFF

v_call: TRBV6-4
j_call: TRBJ1-2
d_call: -
clone_size: -
cdr3_nt: TGTGCCAGCGCCCGGACAGCGTCCGACGGCTATGGCTACACCTTC
cdr3_aa: CASARTASDGYGYTF

v_call: TRBV11-2
j_call: TRBJ1-1
d_call: -
clone_size: -
cdr3_nt: TGTGCCAGCAGCTTAGCGTTTTCGGGGAGTACTGAAGCTTTCTTT
cdr3_aa: CASSLAFSGSTEAFF

v_call: TRBV6-1
j_call: TRBJ2-7
d_call: -
clone_size: -
cdr3_nt: TGTGCCAGCGCCCAGGGGCGGGAGAGTGAGCAGTACTTC
cdr3_aa: CASAQGRESEQYF

v_call: TRBV4-1
j_call: TRBJ2-5
d_call: -
clone_size: -
cdr3_nt: TGCGCCAGCAGCCAAGCCGGGCGGGGATACCAAGAGACCCAGTACTTC
cdr3_aa: CASSQAGRGYQETQYF

v_call: TRBV5-4
j_call: TRBJ1-5
d_call: -
clone_size: -
cdr3_nt: TGTGCCAGCAGCTCCGGGAGTGGGCCCCAGCATTTT
cdr3_aa: CASSSGSGPQHF

v_call: TRBV7-9
j_call: TRBJ2-7
d_call: TRBD1
clone_size: -
cdr3_nt: TGTGCCAGCAGCCGGTTGACAGGGACGGGGAACGAGCAGTACTTC
cdr3_aa: CASSRLTGTGNEQYF

v_call: TRBV2
j_call: TRBJ2-5
d_call: TRBD2
clone_size: -
cdr3_nt: TGTGCCAGCAGTGAAGCGCTTCCGGGAGGGACAAAAGAGACCCAGTACTTC
cdr3_aa: CASSEALPGGTKETQYF

v_call: TRBV27
j_call: TRBJ1-1
d_call: -
clone_size: few
cdr3_nt: TGTGCCAGCAGTTATCGGGGTTCCACTGAAGCTTTCTTT
cdr3_aa: CASSYRGSTEAFF

v_call: TRBV6-5
j_call: TRBJ1-2
d_call: -
clone_size: -
cdr3_nt: TGTGCCAGCAGTTCATCCTATCGGGGGGGCTACACCTTC
cdr3_aa: CASSSSYRGGYTF

v_call: TRBV6-1
j_call: TRBJ1-4
d_call: -
clone_size: -
cdr3_nt: TGTGCCAGCAGTCCTAAGCCTGCAACTAATGAAAAACTGTTTTTT
cdr3_aa: CASSPKPATNEKLFF

v_call: TRBV29-1
j_call: TRBJ2-3
d_call: TRBD2
clone_size: -
cdr3_nt: TGCAGCGTTGCCGGGAGGGCCGCAGATACGCAGTATTTT
cdr3_aa: CSVAGRAADTQYF

v_call: TRBV28
j_call: TRBJ2-1
d_call: -
clone_size: -
cdr3_nt: TGTGCCAGCACCCTAAGTGAAGCCTACAATGAGCAGTTCTTC
cdr3_aa: CASTLSEAYNEQFF

v_call: TRBV5-1
j_call: TRBJ2-1
d_call: TRBD2
clone_size: -
cdr3_nt: TGCGCCAGCAGCTTGGGGTCTAGCGGGAGTTTCCATGAGCAGTTCTTC
cdr3_aa: CASSLGSSGSFHEQFF

v_call: TRBV6-5
j_call: TRBJ1-4
d_call: -
clone_size: -
cdr3_nt: TGTGCCAGCAGTTACTCGGCAGGGGCTACTGAAAAACTGTTTTTT
cdr3_aa: CASSYSAGATEKLFF

v_call: TRBV28
j_call: TRBJ2-5
d_call: TRBD1
clone_size: -
cdr3_nt: TGTGCCAGCAGTTTCTACGGGACAGGGGGTCGAGAGACCCAGTACTTC
cdr3_aa: CASSFYGTGGRETQYF

v_call: TRBV4-1
j_call: TRBJ1-5
d_call: TRBD1
clone_size: -
cdr3_nt: TGCGCCAGCAGCCAAGTGCCGGGACAGGGAAACAATCAGCCCCAGCATTTT
cdr3_aa: CASSQVPGQGNNQPQHF

v_call: TRBV18
j_call: TRBJ1-5
d_call: -
clone_size: -
cdr3_nt: TGTGCCAGCTCACCACCGGGCAGGGAGGATCAGCCCCAGCATTTT
cdr3_aa: CASSPPGREDQPQHF

v_call: TRBV27
j_call: TRBJ2-7
d_call: -
clone_size: -
cdr3_nt: TGTGCCAGCAGTTTCGTGGGAGAGGGCTACGAGCAGTACTTC
cdr3_aa: CASSFVGEGYEQYF

v_call: TRBV7-9
j_call: TRBJ2-5
d_call: -
clone_size: -
cdr3_nt: TGTGCCAGCAGCTTAGCTGCGGGGCGGGAGACCCAGTACTTC
cdr3_aa: CASSLAAGRETQYF

v_call: TRBV4-1
j_call: TRBJ2-7
d_call: -
clone_size: once
cdr3_nt: TGCGCCAGCAGCCAGGATGGGCTAGCTGGCGAGCAGTACTTC
cdr3_aa: CASSQDGLAGEQYF

v_call: TRBV7-2
j_call: TRBJ2-7
d_call: -
clone_size: once
cdr3_nt: TGTGCCAGCAGCTCACTATACTCCTACGAGCAGTACTTC
cdr3_aa: CASSSLYSYEQYF

v_call: TRBV6-1
j_call: TRBJ2-7
d_call: TRBD1
clone_size: once
cdr3_nt: TGTGCCAGCCGGACCGGGACAGGGATCCCCTACGAGCAGTACTTC
cdr3_aa: CASRTGTGIPYEQYF

v_call: TRBV5-4
j_call: TRBJ1-4
d_call: -
clone_size: -
cdr3_nt: TGTGCCAGCAGCTTGGGTTGGACAGCGAGGGAAAAACTGTTTTTT
cdr3_aa: CASSLGWTAREKLFF

v_call: TRBV4-2
j_call: TRBJ2-1
d_call: -
clone_size: -
cdr3_nt: TGTGCCAGCAGCCAAGGACTGGAGCAGTTCTTC
cdr3_aa: CASSQGLEQFF

v_call: TRBV6-7
j_call: TRBJ1-1
d_call: -
clone_size: few
cdr3_nt: TGTGCCAGCAGTTATGGAGGGGAGGTTGGAGCTTTCTTT
cdr3_aa: CASSYGGEVGAFF

v_call: TRBV7-3
j_call: TRBJ2-2
d_call: -
clone_size: once
cdr3_nt: TGTGCCAGCAGCTCACAGGGCACCGGGGAGCTGTTTTTT
cdr3_aa: CASSSQGTGELFF

v_call: TRBV29-1
j_call: TRBJ1-4
d_call: TRBD1
clone_size: -
cdr3_nt: TGCAGCGTCGGGGACAGAAAAGGCGAAAAACTGTTTTTT
cdr3_aa: CSVGDRKGEKLFF

v_call: TRBV10-3
j_call: TRBJ2-7
d_call: TRBD1
clone_size: -
cdr3_nt: TGTGCCACCACCGGGACAGGACACGAGCAGTACTTC
cdr3_aa: CATTGTGHEQYF